This TCR beta chain originates from a study of CD8 T cells in seronegative destructive rheumatoid arthritis (dated by TCRdb to 2020 to 2022). For the study in its entirety: Biological drugs were being received by seven of the eight CND-RA patients at the time of sampling. The study compared peripheral CD8+ TCRbeta repertoires from patients with CCP-negative destructive rheumatoid arthritis (CND-RA) against repertoires from newly diagnosed seropositive RA, seronegative RA and healthy controls. The seropositive RA, seronegative RA and healthy control comparison cohorts were obtained from an earlier published TCRbeta dataset rather than being newly sequenced. General study outcomes and caveats: Compared with controls and other RA subtypes, CND-RA repertoires contained more CMV-reactive and fewer influenza A-reactive CD8+ TCRbeta sequences. The small size of the CND-RA cohort was acknowledged as a limitation of the study. No public clonotype enrichment survived Benjamini-Hochberg correction across the 100,000 or so clonotypes tested. In the absence of diagnostic samples, TCR repertoire differences may be partly attributable to poor disease control over the years rather than being present at onset. After adjusting for age, CND-RA patients appeared to have less diverse, more clonal CD8+ TCRbeta repertoires than other RA subtypes. CND-RA patients appeared to carry a distinct set of enriched public clonotypes, which the authors read as support for a separate disease subset.

Following the manufacturer's instructions, genomic DNA from CD8+ cells served as the input for TCRbeta sequencing. A genomics technology centre in Finland ran the TCRbeta sequencing, which was done with the immunoSEQ assay. In the original analysis: Clonotype tables produced by the immunoSEQ preprocessing pipeline were converted into VDJtools format, and non-productive clonotypes were filtered out. Samples below 10,000 reads were excluded and the rest subsampled to 10,000 reads; most of the eight CND-RA samples passed. Using the VDJtools CalcDiversityStats function on data subsampled to 10,000 reads, the Shannon-Wiener, Simpson and clonality indices were calculated. To infer antigen specificity, non-singleton TCRbeta clonotypes were hard-matched against VDJdb, meaning no mismatches were allowed. CDR3 sequences that differed by one amino acid (Hamming distance 1) were grouped together into clusters with potentially shared antigen targets. After each group was resampled to six samples, one-sided Fisher's exact tests checked public clonotypes for group enrichment, with the whole procedure repeated ten times. What TCRdb holds here is the immuneACCESS table cut down to in-frame rearrangements. Part of the clones is not present; checked against another copy, under half of the missing clones reflect an unresolved V gene, and the others are unexplained. That table furnishes V, J and clone size, whereas the DNA furnished D and trimming. Present in this sample are about 4,100 clones, approximately 72% of which were seen just once. The biggest ten clones account for 35% to 40% of the sample.

This clone turned up a few times. Its antigen remains unidentified. No much larger clone exists at a distance of one base, and base qualities are not known. CND-RA patients were negative for the clinical CCP2 antibody test, and joint destruction progressed despite active therapy. All CND-RA patients were characterized by typical joint destruction in wrists and ankles and by failure of conventional anti-rheumatic therapy. Instead of being sampled at diagnosis, CND-RA patients were sampled after long disease histories, which in several cases spanned decades. Approximately 50 millilitres of EDTA-anticoagulated peripheral blood were drawn from each patient. Ficoll-Paque PLUS density gradient separation was used to isolate peripheral blood mononuclear cells. CD8+ cells were isolated from fresh or cryopreserved PBMCs by AutoMACS magnetic bead positive selection, with purity checked by flow cytometry. Nucleospin Tissue or Tissue XS kits were used to extract genomic DNA, which was then quantified on a Qubit 2.0 fluorometer.

V sheds 3 bases and J sheds 5 bases, leaving 19 bases between their ends. Including the terminal cysteine and phenylalanine, the CDR3 comprises 16 residues. Of the read, only the CDR3 DNA is kept; its 48 bases are in frame from base 1. CDR1 and CDR2 are drawn from the germline V gene (reference sequence): MNHEY, SMNVEV. The clonotype comes from a woman between 50 and 75 years old with seronegative destructive rheumatoid arthritis. The sequenced sample consisted of CD8+ T cells from blood. The sequence links TRBV27 to TRBJ1-1, with the D segment identity uncertain. The CDR3 region reads CASSLTGFGSITEAFF. In nucleotides, the sequence is TGTGCCAGCAGTTTGACGGGGTTTGGTAGTATTACTGAAGCTTTCTTT.